This TCR beta chain was sequenced during a study of blood T cell repertoires in COVID-19. In the study overall: Acute-phase and convalescent COVID-19 samples originated in the United States, Italy and Spain.

The protocol was immunoSEQ multiplex PCR, while the TCRdb copy is restricted to in-frame clones and leaves out a portion. This table has about 110,000 clones, around 84% appearing once. Germline-derived CDR1 and CDR2 are KGHDR and SFDVKD. There are 17 residues in the CDR3. V dropped 2 bases and J dropped 7 bases, with 22 bases sitting between them. The rearrangement links TRBV24-1 to TRBJ1-1; D is perhaps TRBD1 (6 bases). This TCR was recovered from a man in his forties or fifties with acute or convalescent COVID-19. Sequencing was carried out using peripheral blood. The CDR3 region is CATSDSGATTGLGEAFF. In DNA form, the CDR3 reads TGTGCCACCAGTGATTCTGGGGCGACTACAGGGCTCGGTGAAGCTTTCTTT.